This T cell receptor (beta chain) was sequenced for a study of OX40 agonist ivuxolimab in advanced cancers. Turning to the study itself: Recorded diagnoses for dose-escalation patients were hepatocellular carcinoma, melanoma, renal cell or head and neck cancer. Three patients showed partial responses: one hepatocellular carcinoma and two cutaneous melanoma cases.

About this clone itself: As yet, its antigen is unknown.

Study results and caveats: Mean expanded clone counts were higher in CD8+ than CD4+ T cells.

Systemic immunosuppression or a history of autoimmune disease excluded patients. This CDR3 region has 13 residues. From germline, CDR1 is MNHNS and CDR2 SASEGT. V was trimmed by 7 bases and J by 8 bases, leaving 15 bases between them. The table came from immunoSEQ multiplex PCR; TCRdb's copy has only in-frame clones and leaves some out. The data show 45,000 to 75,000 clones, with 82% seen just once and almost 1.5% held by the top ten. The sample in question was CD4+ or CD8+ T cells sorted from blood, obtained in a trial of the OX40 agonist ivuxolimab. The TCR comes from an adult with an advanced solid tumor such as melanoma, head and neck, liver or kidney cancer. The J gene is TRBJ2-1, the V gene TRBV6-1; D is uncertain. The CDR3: CASKRPGVDEQFF. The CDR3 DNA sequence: TGTGCCAGCAAACGACCCGGTGTGGATGAGCAGTTCTTC.